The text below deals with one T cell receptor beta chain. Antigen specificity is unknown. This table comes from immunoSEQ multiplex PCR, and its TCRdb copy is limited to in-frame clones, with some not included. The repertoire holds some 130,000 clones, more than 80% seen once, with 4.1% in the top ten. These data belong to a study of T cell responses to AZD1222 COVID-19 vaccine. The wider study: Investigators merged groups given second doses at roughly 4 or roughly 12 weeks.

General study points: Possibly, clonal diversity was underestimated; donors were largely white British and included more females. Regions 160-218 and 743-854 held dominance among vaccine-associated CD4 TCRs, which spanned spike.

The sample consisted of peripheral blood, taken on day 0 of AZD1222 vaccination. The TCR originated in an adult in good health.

This CDR3 is CASSGLGTGGYTF. The CDR3 bases are TGCGCCAGCAGCGGTCTGGGAACGGGGGGCTACACCTTC. The chain recombines TRBV5-1 with TRBJ1-2; D not resolved. The germline V and J ends were trimmed by 4 bases and 8 bases, with 15 bases remaining between them. Looked up from germline, CDR1 is SGHRS and CDR2 is YFSETQ. There are 13 residues in the CDR3.